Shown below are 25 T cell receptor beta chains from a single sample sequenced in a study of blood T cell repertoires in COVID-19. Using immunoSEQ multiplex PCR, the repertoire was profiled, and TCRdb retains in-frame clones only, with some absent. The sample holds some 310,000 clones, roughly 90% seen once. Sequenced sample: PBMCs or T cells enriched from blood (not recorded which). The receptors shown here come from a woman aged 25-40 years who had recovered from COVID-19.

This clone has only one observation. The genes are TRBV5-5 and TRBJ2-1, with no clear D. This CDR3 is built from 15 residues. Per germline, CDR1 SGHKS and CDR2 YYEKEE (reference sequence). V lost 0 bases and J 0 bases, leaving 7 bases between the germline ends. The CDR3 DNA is TGTGCCAGCAGCTTGGTAACTTTCTCCTACAATGAGCAGTTCTTC. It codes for CASSLVTFSYNEQFF.

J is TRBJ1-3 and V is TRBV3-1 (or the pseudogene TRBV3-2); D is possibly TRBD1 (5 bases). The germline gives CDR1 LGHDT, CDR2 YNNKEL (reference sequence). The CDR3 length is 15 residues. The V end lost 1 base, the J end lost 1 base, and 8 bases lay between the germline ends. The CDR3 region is CASSQGQTSGNTIYF. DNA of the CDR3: TGTGCCAGCAGCCAAGGACAGACATCTGGAAACACCATATATTTT.

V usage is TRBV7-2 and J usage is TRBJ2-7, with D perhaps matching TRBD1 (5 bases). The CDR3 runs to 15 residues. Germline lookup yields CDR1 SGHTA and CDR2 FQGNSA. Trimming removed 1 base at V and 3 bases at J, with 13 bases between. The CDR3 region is CASSLVGQGLYEQYF. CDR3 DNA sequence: TGTGCCAGCAGCTTAGTAGGGCAGGGCCTCTACGAGCAGTACTTC. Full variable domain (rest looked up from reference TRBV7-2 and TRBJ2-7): GAGVSQSPSNKVTEKGKDVELRCDPISGHTALYWYRQSLGQGLEFLIYFQGNSAPDKSGLPSDRFSAERTGGSVSTLTIQRTQQEDSAVYLCASSLVGQGLYEQYFGPGTRLTVT.

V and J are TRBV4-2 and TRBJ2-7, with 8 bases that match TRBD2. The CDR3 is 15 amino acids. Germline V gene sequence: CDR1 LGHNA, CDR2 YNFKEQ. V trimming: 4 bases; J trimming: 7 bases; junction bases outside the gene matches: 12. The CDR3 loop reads CASSLTSGSSGEQYF. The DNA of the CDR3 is TGTGCCAGCAGCCTCACGAGCGGGAGCTCGGGTGAGCAGTACTTC.

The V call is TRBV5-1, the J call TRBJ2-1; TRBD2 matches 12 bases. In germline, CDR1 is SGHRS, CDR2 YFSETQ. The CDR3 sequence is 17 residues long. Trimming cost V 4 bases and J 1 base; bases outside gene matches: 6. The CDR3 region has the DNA TGCGCCAGCAGCAACCCGACTAGCGGGAGATCCTACAATGAGCAGTTCTTC. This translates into CASSNPTSGRSYNEQFF. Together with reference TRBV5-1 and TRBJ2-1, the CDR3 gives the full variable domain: KAGVTQTPRYLIKTRGQQVTLSCSPISGHRSVSWYQQTPGQGLQFLFEYFSETQRNKGNFPGRFSGRQFSNSRSEMNVSTLELGDSALYLCASSNPTSGRSYNEQFFGPGTRLTVL.

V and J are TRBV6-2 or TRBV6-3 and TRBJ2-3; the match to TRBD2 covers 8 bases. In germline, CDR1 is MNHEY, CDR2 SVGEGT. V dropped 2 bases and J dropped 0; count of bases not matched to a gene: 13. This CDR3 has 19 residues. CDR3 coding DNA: TGTGCCAGCAGTTACCCACGATATAGCGGGATCACTAGCACAGATACGCAGTATTTT. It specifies CASSYPRYSGITSTDTQYF.

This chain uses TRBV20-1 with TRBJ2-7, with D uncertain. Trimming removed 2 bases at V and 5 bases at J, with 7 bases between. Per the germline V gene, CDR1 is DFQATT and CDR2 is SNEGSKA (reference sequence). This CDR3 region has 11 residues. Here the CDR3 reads CSARPGNEQYF. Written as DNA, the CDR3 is TGCAGTGCTAGACCAGGAAACGAGCAGTACTTC.

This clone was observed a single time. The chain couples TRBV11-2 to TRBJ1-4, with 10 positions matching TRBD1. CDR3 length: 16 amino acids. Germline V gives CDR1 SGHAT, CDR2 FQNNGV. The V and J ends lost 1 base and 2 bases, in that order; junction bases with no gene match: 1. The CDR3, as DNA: TGTGCCAGCAGCTTAGGACAGGGGGCCACTAATGAAAAACTGTTTTTT. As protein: CASSLGQGATNEKLFF.

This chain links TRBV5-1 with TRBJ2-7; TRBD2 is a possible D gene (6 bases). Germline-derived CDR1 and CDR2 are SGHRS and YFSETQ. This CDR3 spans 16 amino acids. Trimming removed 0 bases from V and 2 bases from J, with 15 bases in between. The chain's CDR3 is CASSLVYGSLAYEQYF. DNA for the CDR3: TGCGCCAGCAGCTTGGTCTACGGGAGTCTAGCCTACGAGCAGTACTTC. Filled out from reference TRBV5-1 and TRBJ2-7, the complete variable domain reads KAGVTQTPRYLIKTRGQQVTLSCSPISGHRSVSWYQQTPGQGLQFLFEYFSETQRNKGNFPGRFSGRQFSNSRSEMNVSTLELGDSALYLCASSLVYGSLAYEQYFGPGTRLTVT.

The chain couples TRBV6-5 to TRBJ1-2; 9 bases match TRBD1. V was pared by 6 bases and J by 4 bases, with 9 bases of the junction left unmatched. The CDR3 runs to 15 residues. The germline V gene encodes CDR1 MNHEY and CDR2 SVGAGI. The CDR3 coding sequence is TGTGCCAGCAGACCGGGACAGGGTGGAGGCTATGGCTACACCTTC. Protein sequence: CASRPGQGGGYGYTF.

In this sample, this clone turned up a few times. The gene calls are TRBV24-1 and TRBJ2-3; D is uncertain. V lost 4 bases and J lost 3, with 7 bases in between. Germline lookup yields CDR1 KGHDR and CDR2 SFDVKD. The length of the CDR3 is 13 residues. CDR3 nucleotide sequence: TGTGCCACCAGTGAACAACCTACAGATACGCAGTATTTT. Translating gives CATSEQPTDTQYF.

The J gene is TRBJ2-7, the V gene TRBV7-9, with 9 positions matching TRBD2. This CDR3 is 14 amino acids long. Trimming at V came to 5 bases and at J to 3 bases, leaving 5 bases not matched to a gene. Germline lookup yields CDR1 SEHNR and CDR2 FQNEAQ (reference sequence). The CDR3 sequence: CASSHLTSGYEQYF. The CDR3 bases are TGTGCCAGCAGCCACTTGACTAGCGGCTACGAGCAGTACTTC.

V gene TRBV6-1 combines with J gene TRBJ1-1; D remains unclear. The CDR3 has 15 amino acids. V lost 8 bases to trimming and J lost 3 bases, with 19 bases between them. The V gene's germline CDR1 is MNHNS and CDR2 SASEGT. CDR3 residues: CASREAAKRHTEAFF. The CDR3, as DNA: TGTGCCAGCCGGGAAGCCGCGAAGCGCCACACTGAAGCTTTCTTT.

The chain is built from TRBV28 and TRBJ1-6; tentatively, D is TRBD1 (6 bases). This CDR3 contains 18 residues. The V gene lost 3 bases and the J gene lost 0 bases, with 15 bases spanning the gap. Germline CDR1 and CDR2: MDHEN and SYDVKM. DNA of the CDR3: TGTGCCAGCAGTTTGTACCTGACAGGAGTCTCCTATAATTCACCCCTCCACTTT. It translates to CASSLYLTGVSYNSPLHF.

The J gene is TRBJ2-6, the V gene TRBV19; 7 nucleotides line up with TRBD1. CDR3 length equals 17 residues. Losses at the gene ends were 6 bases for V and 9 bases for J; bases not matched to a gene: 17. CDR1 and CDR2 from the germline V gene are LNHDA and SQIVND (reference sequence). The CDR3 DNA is TGTGCCAGTAGAAAAAAAGGCCAAAGGACAGGCTACAACGTCCTGACTTTC. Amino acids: CASRKKGQRTGYNVLTF.

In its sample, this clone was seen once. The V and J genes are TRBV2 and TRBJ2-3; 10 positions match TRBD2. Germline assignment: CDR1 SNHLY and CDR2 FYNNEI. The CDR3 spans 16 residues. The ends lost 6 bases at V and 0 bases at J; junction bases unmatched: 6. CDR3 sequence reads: CASSQSGRASTDTQYF. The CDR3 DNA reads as TGTGCCAGCAGCCAGAGCGGGAGGGCTAGCACAGATACGCAGTATTTT. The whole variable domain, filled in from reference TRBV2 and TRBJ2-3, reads EPEVTQTPSHQVTQMGQEVILRCVPISNHLYFYWYRQILGQKVEFLVSFYNNEISEKSEIFDDQFSVERPDGSNFTLKIRSTKLEDSAMYFCASSQSGRASTDTQYFGPGTRLTVL.

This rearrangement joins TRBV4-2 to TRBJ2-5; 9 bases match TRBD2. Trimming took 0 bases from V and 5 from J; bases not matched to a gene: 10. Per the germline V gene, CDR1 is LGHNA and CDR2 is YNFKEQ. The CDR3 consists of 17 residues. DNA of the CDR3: TGTGCCAGCAGCCAAGATCTACCAGCGGGAGGAGGTGAGACCCAGTACTTC. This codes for CASSQDLPAGGGETQYF.

This CDR3 reads CASRQWNWGERSQETQYF. The CDR3 nucleotides read TGTGCCAGCAGACAATGGAACTGGGGGGAGCGAAGCCAAGAGACCCAGTACTTC. The chain employs TRBV27 and TRBJ2-5, with D possibly matching TRBD2 (6 bases). V was shortened by 6 bases and J by 1 base, with 24 bases between the two germline ends. The CDR3 extends over 18 amino acids. The germline CDR1 and CDR2 sequences are MNHEY and SMNVEV (reference sequence).

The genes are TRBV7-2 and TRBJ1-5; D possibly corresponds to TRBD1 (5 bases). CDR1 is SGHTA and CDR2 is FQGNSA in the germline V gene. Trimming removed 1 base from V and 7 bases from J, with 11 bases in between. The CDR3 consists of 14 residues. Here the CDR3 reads CASSLGAGDQPQHF. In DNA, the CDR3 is TGTGCCAGCAGCTTAGGGGCGGGGGACCAGCCCCAGCATTTT.

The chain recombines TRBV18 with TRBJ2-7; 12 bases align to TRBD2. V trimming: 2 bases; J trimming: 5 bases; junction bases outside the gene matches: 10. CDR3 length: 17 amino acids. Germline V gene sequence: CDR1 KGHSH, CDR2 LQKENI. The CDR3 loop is CASSPELTSGRSNEQYF. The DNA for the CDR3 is TGTGCCAGCTCACCAGAGCTTACTAGCGGGAGGTCCAACGAGCAGTACTTC.

This chain's CDR3 is CASSPFPLAPLNSPLHF. In DNA form, the CDR3 reads TGTGCCAGCAGTCCTTTCCCCCTAGCGCCTCTTAATTCACCCCTCCACTTT. This chain links TRBV6-6 with TRBJ1-6; D remains ambiguous. Germline V gene data show CDR1 as MNHNY and CDR2 as SVGAGI (reference sequence). The germline V and J ends were trimmed by 5 bases and 6 bases, with 20 bases remaining between them. This CDR3 region has 17 residues.

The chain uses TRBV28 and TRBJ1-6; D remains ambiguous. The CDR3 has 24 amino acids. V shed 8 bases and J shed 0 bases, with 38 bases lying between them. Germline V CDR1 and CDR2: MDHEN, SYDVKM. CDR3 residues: CASSYKYLQAPSVSVYSYNSPLHF. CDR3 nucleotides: TGTGCCAGCTCCTATAAGTACCTTCAGGCGCCCTCAGTTTCAGTATACTCCTATAATTCACCCCTCCACTTT. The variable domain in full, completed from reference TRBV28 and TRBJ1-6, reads DVKVTQSSRYLVKRTGEKVFLECVQDMDHENMFWYRQDPGLGLRLIYFSYDVKMKEKGDIPEGYSVSREKKERFSLILESASTNQTSMYLCASSYKYLQAPSVSVYSYNSPLHFGNGTRLTVT.

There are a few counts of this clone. The CDR3 DNA follows: TGTGCCAGCAGCGTTCGACAGGGGAGTTCACCCCTCCACTTT. Protein sequence: CASSVRQGSSPLHF. J is TRBJ1-6 and V is TRBV9; 8 nucleotides align to TRBD1. Trimming at V came to 2 bases and at J to 9 bases, leaving 4 bases not matched to a gene. The V gene's germline CDR1 is SGDLS and CDR2 YYNGEE. This CDR3 spans 14 amino acids.

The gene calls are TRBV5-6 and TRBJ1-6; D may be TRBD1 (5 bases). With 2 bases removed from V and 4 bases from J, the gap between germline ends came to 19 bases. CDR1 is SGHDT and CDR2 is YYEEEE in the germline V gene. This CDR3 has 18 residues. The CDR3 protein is CASSFGWSGGRYNSPLHF. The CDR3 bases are TGTGCCAGCAGCTTCGGGTGGTCCGGGGGACGGTATAATTCACCCCTCCACTTT.

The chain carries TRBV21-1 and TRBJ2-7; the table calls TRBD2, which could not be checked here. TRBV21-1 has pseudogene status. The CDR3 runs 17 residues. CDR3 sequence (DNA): TGTGCCAGCAGCAAATACCCTGCCCGAGAGAACTCCTACGAGCAGTACTTC. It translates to CASSKYPARENSYEQYF.